This T cell receptor beta chain was identified during a study of blood T cell repertoires in COVID-19. In the study overall: Samples taken during acute and convalescent COVID-19 were collected in the United States, Italy and Spain. From T cells, B-cell-depleted T cells, or PBMCs came the material, which was cDNA or gDNA.

The germline V gene has CDR1 WNHNN and CDR2 SYGVQD (reference sequence). The junction had 8 bases not matched to a gene; V was cut back by 4 bases and J by 6 bases. The CDR3 is made up of 15 amino acids. As handled by the study authors: Counts of nucleated cells, estimated from reference gene primer amplification, were obtained. Repertoires were generated with immunoSEQ multiplex PCR, while TCRdb's copy carries only in-frame clones and drops some. From that table come the V and J calls and clone size; the DNA was used to work out D and trimming. The data show about 250,000 clones, with approximately 86% seen just once and about 0.74% held by the top ten. In this sample, this clone turned up a few times.

The sequencing sample was made of peripheral blood. The source is a woman aged 30 to 39 with acute or convalescent COVID-19. The chain employs TRBV10-1 and TRBJ2-2, with TRBD2 matching 7 bases. CDR3 sequence reads: CASSVMAGAPGELFF. Written as DNA, the CDR3 is TGCGCCAGCAGTGTTATGGCGGGAGCGCCCGGGGAGCTGTTTTTT.